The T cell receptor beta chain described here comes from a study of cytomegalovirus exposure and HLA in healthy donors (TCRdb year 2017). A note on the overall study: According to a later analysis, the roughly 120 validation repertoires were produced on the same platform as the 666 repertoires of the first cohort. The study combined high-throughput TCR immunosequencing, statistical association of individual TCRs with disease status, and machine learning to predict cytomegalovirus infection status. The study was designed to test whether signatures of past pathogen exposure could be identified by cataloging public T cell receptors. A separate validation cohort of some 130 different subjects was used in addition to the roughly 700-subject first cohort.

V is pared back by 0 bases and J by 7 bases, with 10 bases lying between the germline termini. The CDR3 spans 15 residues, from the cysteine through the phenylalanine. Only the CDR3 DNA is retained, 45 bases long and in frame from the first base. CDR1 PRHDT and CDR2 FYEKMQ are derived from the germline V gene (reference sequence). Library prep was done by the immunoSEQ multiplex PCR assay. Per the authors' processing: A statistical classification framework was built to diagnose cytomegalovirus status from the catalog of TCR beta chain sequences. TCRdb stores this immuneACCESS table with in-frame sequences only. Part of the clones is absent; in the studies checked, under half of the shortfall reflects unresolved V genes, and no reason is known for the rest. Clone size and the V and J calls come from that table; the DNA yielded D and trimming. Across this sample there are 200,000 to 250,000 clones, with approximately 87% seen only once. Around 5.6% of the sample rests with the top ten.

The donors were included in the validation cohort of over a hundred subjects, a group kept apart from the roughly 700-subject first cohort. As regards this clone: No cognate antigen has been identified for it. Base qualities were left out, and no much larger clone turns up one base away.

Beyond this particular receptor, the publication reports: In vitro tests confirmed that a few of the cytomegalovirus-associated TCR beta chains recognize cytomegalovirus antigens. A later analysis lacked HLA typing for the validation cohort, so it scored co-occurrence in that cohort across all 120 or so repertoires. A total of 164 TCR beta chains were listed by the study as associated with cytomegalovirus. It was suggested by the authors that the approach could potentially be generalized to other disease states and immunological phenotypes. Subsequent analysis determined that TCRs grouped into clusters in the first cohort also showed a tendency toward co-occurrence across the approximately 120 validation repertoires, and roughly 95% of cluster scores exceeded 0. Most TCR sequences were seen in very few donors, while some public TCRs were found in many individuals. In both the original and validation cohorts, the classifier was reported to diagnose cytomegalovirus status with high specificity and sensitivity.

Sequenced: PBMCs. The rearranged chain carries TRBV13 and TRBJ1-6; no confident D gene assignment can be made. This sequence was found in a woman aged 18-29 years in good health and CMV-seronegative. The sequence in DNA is TGTGCCAGCAGCTTAGGCCTCGGGTACAATTCACCCCTCCACTTT. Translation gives CASSLGLGYNSPLHF.